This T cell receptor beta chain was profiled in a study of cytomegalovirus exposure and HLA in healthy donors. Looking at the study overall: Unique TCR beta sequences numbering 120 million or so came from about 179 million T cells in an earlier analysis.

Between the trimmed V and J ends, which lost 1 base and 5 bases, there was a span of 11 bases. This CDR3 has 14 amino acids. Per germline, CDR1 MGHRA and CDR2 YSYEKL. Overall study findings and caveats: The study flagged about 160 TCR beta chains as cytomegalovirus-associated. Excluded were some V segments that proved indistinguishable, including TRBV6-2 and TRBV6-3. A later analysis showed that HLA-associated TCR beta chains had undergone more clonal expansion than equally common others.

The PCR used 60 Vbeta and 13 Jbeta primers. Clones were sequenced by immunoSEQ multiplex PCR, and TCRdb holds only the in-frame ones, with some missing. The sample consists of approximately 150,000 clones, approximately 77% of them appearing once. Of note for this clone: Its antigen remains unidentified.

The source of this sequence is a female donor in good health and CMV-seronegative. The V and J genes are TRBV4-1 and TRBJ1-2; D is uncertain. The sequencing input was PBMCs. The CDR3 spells CASSQVGSRYGYTF. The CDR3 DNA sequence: TGCGCCAGCAGCCAAGTGGGCAGCCGTTATGGCTACACCTTC.